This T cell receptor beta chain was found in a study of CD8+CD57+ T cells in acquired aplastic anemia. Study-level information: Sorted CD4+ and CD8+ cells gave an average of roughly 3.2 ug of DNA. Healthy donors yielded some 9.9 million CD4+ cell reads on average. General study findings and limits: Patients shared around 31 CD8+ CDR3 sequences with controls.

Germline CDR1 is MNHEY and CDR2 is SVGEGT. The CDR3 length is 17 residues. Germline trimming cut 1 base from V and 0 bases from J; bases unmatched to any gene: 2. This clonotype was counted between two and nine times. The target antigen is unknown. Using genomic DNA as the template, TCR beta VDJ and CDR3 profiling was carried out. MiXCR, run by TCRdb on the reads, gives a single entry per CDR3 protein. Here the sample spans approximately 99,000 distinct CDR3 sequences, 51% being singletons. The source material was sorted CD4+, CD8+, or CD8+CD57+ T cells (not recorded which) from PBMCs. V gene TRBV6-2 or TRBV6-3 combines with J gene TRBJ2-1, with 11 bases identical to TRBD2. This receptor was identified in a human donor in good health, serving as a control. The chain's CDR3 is CASSYLTSGVSYNEQFF. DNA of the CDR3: TGTGCCAGCAGTTACTTGACTAGCGGGGTCTCCTACAATGAGCAGTTCTTC.